These 18 T cell receptor beta chains were all obtained from the same sample, sequenced in a study of blood T cell repertoires in COVID-19. Method: immunoSEQ multiplex PCR; TCRdb's copy keeps in-frame clones and lacks some. There are hundreds of thousands of clones in the sample; 80% to 90% occur only once, and about 1.3% lies in the top ten. Sequencing was done on a sample of peripheral blood. These TCRs come from a man older than 75 with acute or convalescent COVID-19.

This clone was counted a few times. CDR3 sequence (DNA): TGTGCCAGCAGCAATACCCGGGACAGGGGGCGAAGCACTGAAGCTTTCTTT. Protein product: CASSNTRDRGRSTEAFF. This chain connects TRBV7-9 to TRBJ1-1; TRBD1 matches 12 bases. CDR1 and CDR2 from the germline V gene are SEHNR and FQNEAQ (reference sequence). V was pared by 5 bases and J by 4 bases, with 11 bases of the junction left unmatched. This CDR3 region has 17 residues.

The J gene is TRBJ2-2, the V gene TRBV4-1, with TRBD2 identical over 7 bases. J gave up 6 bases and V 7 bases, and 8 bases lay outside the gene matches. The CDR3 is 14 amino acids. Germline CDR1 and CDR2: MGHRA and YSYEKL. For the CDR3, the DNA is TGCGCCAGCAACCCACGGGGGGACGCCGGGGAGCTGTTTTTT. Its translation: CASNPRGDAGELFF.

The rearrangement joins TRBV24-1 to TRBJ2-7; 7 bases match TRBD2. CDR3 length equals 15 residues. V gave up 4 bases and J gave up 0 bases; unmatched junction bases: 5. Looked up from germline, CDR1 is KGHDR and CDR2 is SFDVKD. CDR3 nucleotide sequence: TGTGCCACCAGTGACCCAAGCGGGGACTCCTACGAGCAGTACTTC. It is translated as CATSDPSGDSYEQYF.

The genes are TRBV7-3 and TRBJ2-5, with a weak D call TRBD2 (5 bases). This CDR3 has 14 residues. V lost 2 bases and J 5 bases, leaving 12 bases between the germline ends. CDR1 and CDR2 from the germline V gene are SGHTA and FQGTGA. In nucleotides, the CDR3 is TGTGCCAGCAGCTTACTGGGGAGTGAGGAGACCCAGTACTTC. This gives the protein CASSLLGSEETQYF.

This clone was detected a few times. The chain employs TRBV28 and TRBJ2-7; D may be TRBD1 (5 bases). CDR3 length: 14 amino acids. Trimming removed 5 bases at V and 2 bases at J, with 13 bases between. Germline V gene data show CDR1 as MDHEN and CDR2 as SYDVKM. The DNA for the CDR3 is TGTGCCAGCAGTCAGACAGTGTATCCCTACGAGCAGTACTTC. Translated: CASSQTVYPYEQYF.

This clone appeared once. The chain has TRBV5-1 and TRBJ2-3; D gene unclear. Between the trimmed V and J ends, which lost 0 bases and 5 bases, there was a span of 4 bases. CDR1 is SGHRS, CDR2 YFSETQ, per germline. The CDR3 covers 12 residues. The CDR3 is CASSLGKDTQYF. As DNA, the CDR3 is TGCGCCAGCAGCTTGGGTAAAGATACGCAGTATTTT.

V gene TRBV6-5 combines with J gene TRBJ2-5; perhaps TRBD2 as D (6 bases). This CDR3 is 13 amino acids long. The germline V and J ends were trimmed by 6 bases and 3 bases, with 11 bases remaining between them. The germline CDR1 and CDR2 sequences are MNHEY and SVGAGI. Here the CDR3 DNA reads TGTGCCAGCAGACGCCCGGGAGAAGAGACCCAGTACTTC. It is translated as CASRRPGEETQYF.

V gene TRBV5-1 combines with J gene TRBJ1-3; 10 positions match TRBD1. Germline V lookup: CDR1 SGHRS, CDR2 YFSETQ. The V gene end was trimmed by 0 bases and the J gene end by 0 bases; junction bases not matched to a gene: 0. The CDR3 sequence is 16 residues long. The CDR3 bases are TGCGCCAGCAGCTTGGGGACAGGGGGCTCTGGAAACACCATATATTTT. Translating gives CASSLGTGGSGNTIYF.

The J gene is TRBJ2-5, the V gene TRBV11-2; D remains unclear. The germline gives CDR1 SGHAT, CDR2 FQNNGV. CDR3 length equals 14 residues. With 0 bases removed from V and 4 bases from J, the gap between germline ends came to 9 bases. The CDR3 region is CASSLDPGVETQYF. The CDR3 DNA reads as TGTGCCAGCAGCTTAGATCCCGGAGTAGAGACCCAGTACTTC.

The chain carries TRBV19 and TRBJ1-2; D not resolved. Germline assignment: CDR1 LNHDA and CDR2 SQIVND (reference sequence). This CDR3 has 12 residues. The ends were cut back, 3 bases at V and 4 bases at J, with 6 bases in the middle. CDR3 DNA: TGTGCCAGTAGTATGGGCACCTATGGCTACACCTTC. Protein sequence: CASSMGTYGYTF.

CDR3 nucleotides: TGTGCCAGCAGCGTAGCCACCGCACTTAGCACAGATACGCAGTATTTT. It encodes CASSVATALSTDTQYF. The V and J genes are TRBV9 and TRBJ2-3; D is uncertain. Trimming removed 0 bases at V and 0 bases at J, with 11 bases between. This CDR3 comprises 16 residues. Germline V lookup: CDR1 SGDLS, CDR2 YYNGEE.

This clone was seen just once. The chain couples TRBV24-1 to TRBJ2-1; TRBD2 matches 9 bases. This CDR3 has 15 amino acids. V trimming: 9 bases; J trimming: 8 bases; junction bases outside the gene matches: 13. Germline V gene lookup returns CDR1 KGHDR and CDR2 SFDVKD. CDR3 amino acids: CATSSDEREAYEQFF. In DNA, the CDR3 is TGTGCCACCTCGAGCGACGAGCGGGAGGCCTATGAGCAGTTCTTC.

This clone was counted once. The chain uses TRBV7-2 and TRBJ2-1; TRBD2 might be the D (5 bases). The CDR3 spans 15 residues. From germline, CDR1 is SGHTA and CDR2 FQGNSA. V was trimmed by 5 bases and J by 9 bases, leaving 20 bases between them. The DNA for the CDR3 is TGTGCCAGCAGCCCGCTAGTCGGGAAGAGCGGTGAGCAGTTCTTC. Translating it yields CASSPLVGKSGEQFF.

V and J are TRBV6-2 or TRBV6-3 and TRBJ2-1, with 9 bases aligning to TRBD2. J lost 6 bases, V lost 3 bases, and 9 bases had no gene match. This CDR3 is 16 amino acids long. CDR1 and CDR2 from the germline V gene are MNHEY and SVGEGT. The CDR3 spells CASSYPGGRGRNEQFF. As DNA, the CDR3 is TGTGCCAGCAGTTATCCTGGCGGGAGGGGGCGCAATGAGCAGTTCTTC.

The gene calls are TRBV5-6 and TRBJ2-4; 7 nucleotides align to TRBD1. V lost 4 bases to trimming and J lost 10 bases; unmatched junction nucleotides: 11. This CDR3 contains 14 residues. Germline-derived CDR1 and CDR2 are SGHDT and YYEEEE. The DNA for the CDR3 is TGTGCCAGCAGCCCTGGGACAGCCCGGGTTATTCAGTACTTC. It is translated as CASSPGTARVIQYF.

The V call is TRBV6-6, the J call TRBJ1-3; TRBD1 might be the D (5 bases). CDR3 size: 12 residues. Trimming took off 10 bases at V and 4 bases at J, with 11 bases between the two ends. Germline V CDR1 and CDR2: MNHNY, SVGAGI (reference sequence). The CDR3 sequence: CATLTGGNTIYF. The CDR3 DNA sequence: TGTGCCACCCTCACAGGCGGAAACACCATATATTTT.

On this clone: The same CDR3 arises from other DNA sequences in this sample as well. The chain recombines TRBV12-3 or TRBV12-4 with TRBJ1-1; 7 nucleotides agree with TRBD1. The CDR3 runs to 13 residues. Unmatched junction bases numbered 5, after V lost 5 bases and J lost 5 bases. Here the CDR3 reads CASSPGGRTEAFF. The CDR3 region has the DNA TGTGCCAGCAGTCCAGGGGGGAGGACTGAAGCTTTCTTT.

J is TRBJ1-2 and V is TRBV14; perhaps TRBD1 as D (6 bases). From germline, CDR1 is SGHDN and CDR2 FVKESK. V was cut by 4 bases and J by 2 bases, with 14 bases left in between. This CDR3 has 15 amino acids. This CDR3 is CASSPLGQSNYGYTF. DNA of the CDR3: TGTGCCAGCAGCCCATTAGGACAGAGCAACTATGGCTACACCTTC.